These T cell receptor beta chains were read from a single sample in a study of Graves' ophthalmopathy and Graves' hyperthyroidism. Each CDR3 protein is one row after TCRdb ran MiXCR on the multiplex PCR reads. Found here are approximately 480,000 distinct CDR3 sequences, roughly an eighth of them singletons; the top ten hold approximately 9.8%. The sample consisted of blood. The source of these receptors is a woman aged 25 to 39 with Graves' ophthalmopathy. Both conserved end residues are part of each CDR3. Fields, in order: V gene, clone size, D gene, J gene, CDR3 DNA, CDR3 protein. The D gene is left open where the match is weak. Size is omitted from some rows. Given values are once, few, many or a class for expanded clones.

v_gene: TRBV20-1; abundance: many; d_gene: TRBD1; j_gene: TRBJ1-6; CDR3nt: TGCAGTGCTAGAGATGGCAGGGGGCGACTATTT; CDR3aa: CSARDGRGRLF
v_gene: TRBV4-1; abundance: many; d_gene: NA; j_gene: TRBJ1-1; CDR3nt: TGCGCCAGCAGCCAAGAAAGGGCTGTAAAGGGAGCTTTCTTT; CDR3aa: CASSQERAVKGAFF
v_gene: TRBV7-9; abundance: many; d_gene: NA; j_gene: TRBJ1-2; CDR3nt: TGTGCCAGCAGCCCACCAGGTATTCAGGGCTACACCTTC; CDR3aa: CASSPPGIQGYTF
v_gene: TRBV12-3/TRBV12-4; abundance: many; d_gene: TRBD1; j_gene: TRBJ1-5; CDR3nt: TGTGCCAGCAGTTTATACAGGGGGAGCAATCAGCCCCAGCATTTT; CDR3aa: CASSLYRGSNQPQHF
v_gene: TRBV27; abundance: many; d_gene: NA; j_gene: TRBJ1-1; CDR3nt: TGTGCCAGTCGTAACAGGGAGAACACTGAAGCTTTCTTT; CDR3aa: CASRNRENTEAFF
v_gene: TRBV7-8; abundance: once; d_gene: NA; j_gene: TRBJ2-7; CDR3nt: TGTGCCAGCAGCTTGTTCAGGGGCGCGGGAGTGGACGAGCAGTACTTC; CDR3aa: CASSLFRGAGVDEQYF
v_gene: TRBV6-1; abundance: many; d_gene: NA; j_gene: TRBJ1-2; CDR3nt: TGTGCCAGCAGAATGGGGCAGGGGAACTTTGGCTACACCTTC; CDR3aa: CASRMGQGNFGYTF
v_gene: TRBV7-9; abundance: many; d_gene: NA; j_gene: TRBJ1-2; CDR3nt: TGTGCCAGCAGCTTACGGGTGTATGGCTACACCTTC; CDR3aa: CASSLRVYGYTF
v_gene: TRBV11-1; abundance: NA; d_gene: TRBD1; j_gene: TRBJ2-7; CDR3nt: TGTGCCAGCAGTGACGACAGGGAATCCTACGAGCAGTACTTC; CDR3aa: CASSDDRESYEQYF
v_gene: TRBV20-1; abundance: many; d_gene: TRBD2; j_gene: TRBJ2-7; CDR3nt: TGCAGTGCTAATAGATTAACGGGAGGGCCTTACGAGCAGTACTTC; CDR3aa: CSANRLTGGPYEQYF